This T cell receptor beta chain was found in a study of blood T cell repertoires in COVID-19. Study information: The United States, Italy and Spain provided the acute and convalescent COVID-19 samples.

CDR3 length equals 12 residues. The germline V gene has CDR1 SGHNT and CDR2 YYREEE (reference sequence). V shed 6 bases and J shed 7 bases, with 8 bases lying between them. Repertoires were generated with immunoSEQ multiplex PCR, while TCRdb's copy carries only in-frame clones and drops some. This table has about 230,000 clones, 85% appearing once. This TCR came from a man aged 40-49 years with acute or convalescent COVID-19. The sample was peripheral blood. The chain carries TRBV5-4 and TRBJ1-6; unclear D gene. The CDR3 DNA reads as TGTGCCAGCAAGGCGACAAATTCACCCCTCCACTTT. Protein product: CASKATNSPLHF.